This T cell receptor beta chain was observed in a study of OX40 agonist ivuxolimab in advanced cancers. This clone was counted only a few times. Produced via immunoSEQ multiplex PCR; TCRdb's table is partial and in-frame only. Of about 9,200 clones listed, over 65% are singletons. This receptor was obtained from an adult with an advanced solid tumor such as melanoma, head and neck, liver or kidney cancer. Sequenced here: CD4+ or CD8+ T cells sorted from blood, sampled in a trial of the OX40 agonist ivuxolimab.

The CDR3 DNA reads TGTGCCAGCAGTTTGCGGGGGGGCACAGATACGCAGTATTTT. Encoded protein: CASSLRGGTDTQYF. The rearrangement uses TRBV6-5 and TRBJ2-3, with TRBD2 matching over 8 bases. J lost 1 base, V lost 4 bases, and 1 base had no gene match. The germline CDR1 and CDR2 sequences are MNHEY and SVGAGI. This CDR3 has 14 amino acids.